Below are 15 T cell receptor beta chains sequenced from a single sample in a study of naive and memory T cell subsets (TCRdb year 2017). The library was produced with UMI-ligation and nested PCR. Instrument used: Illumina MiSeq. To cover both TRBC1 and TRBC2, the beta constant-region primer consisted of an equimolar mix of two oligonucleotides. The public reads were run again by TCRdb, first through fastp at Q25 and then through MiXCR, and only productive beta chains were kept. Here each entry gathers all rows of one CDR3 protein and keeps the most common genes and DNA. Here the sample has roughly 21,000 distinct CDR3 sequences; 8% to 13% occur a single time. In total, the top ten clones hold less than 20% of the sample. Sample: central memory CD8+ T cells from blood. The cell subset or site label of this sample denotes: central memory, CD45RA- CD27+. The origin of the receptors is a human donor in good health.

This clonotype was seen only a few times. This chain links TRBV20-1 with TRBJ2-3; possible D gene TRBD2, 5 bases. Trimming stripped 4 bases from V and 4 bases from J, with 15 bases between. Germline assignment: CDR1 DFQATT and CDR2 SNEGSKA (reference sequence). CDR3 length equals 14 residues. CDR3 bases: TGCAGTGCTACGGATAGCACGAGGGCAGATACGCAGTATTTT. Amino acid sequence: CSATDSTRADTQYF.

This clonotype was counted between two and nine times. The chain links TRBV29-1 to TRBJ2-7; TRBD1 is a possible D gene (5 bases). The CDR3 has 14 amino acids. The V gene lost 4 bases and the J gene lost 2 bases, with 15 bases spanning the gap. Germline V CDR1 and CDR2: SQVTM, ANQGSEA. In DNA form, the CDR3 reads TGCAGCGTTGCGGTGGTTGACAGAGCCTACGAGCAGTACTTC. Translating gives CSVAVVDRAYEQYF.

With respect to this clonotype: Just one base apart from a much larger clone, this may be a read error. The chain carries TRBV27 and TRBJ1-4; D uncertain. CDR1 MNHEY and CDR2 SMNVEV come from the germline V gene (reference sequence). This CDR3 is built from 13 residues. Trimming took 5 bases from V and 8 from J, leaving 12 bases between them. The CDR3 DNA follows: TGTGCCAGCAGTCCTGGGTTGGGCGAAAAACTGTTTTTT. Protein sequence: CASSPGLGEKLFF.

This chain connects TRBV29-1 to TRBJ2-7; 10 bases match TRBD2. Per germline, CDR1 SQVTM and CDR2 ANQGSEA. The trim removed 4 bases at V and 5 bases at J, leaving 5 bases unmatched. The CDR3 runs 13 residues. DNA of the CDR3: TGCAGCGTTGTAGCGGGAGGTGTCAACGAGCAGTACTTC. Protein: CSVVAGGVNEQYF.

The rearrangement joins TRBV5-1 to TRBJ1-2; 8 bases align to TRBD1. This CDR3 has 15 amino acids. CDR1 SGHRS and CDR2 YFSETQ come from the germline V gene. V was clipped by 1 base and J by 6 bases; unmatched bases: 8. CDR3 in DNA: TGCGCCAGCAGCTTGATCAGGGGGCGAGAAGATGGCTACACCTTC. Amino acids: CASSLIRGREDGYTF.

This clonotype was seen a handful of times. This chain connects TRBV20-1 to TRBJ2-5, with 8 bases that match TRBD2. Trimming cost V 1 base and J 5 bases; bases outside gene matches: 12. This CDR3 contains 16 residues. Germline values: CDR1 DFQATT, CDR2 SNEGSKA (reference sequence). The CDR3 nucleotides are TGCAGTGCTAGAGCCCTGACTAGCGACAGTACGGAGACCCAGTACTTC. This gives the protein CSARALTSDSTETQYF.

In this sample, this clonotype turned up many times. The chain recombines TRBV4-1 with TRBJ1-1; D is undetermined. From germline, CDR1 is MGHRA and CDR2 YSYEKL. V lost 8 bases and J 4 bases, leaving 14 bases between the germline ends. The CDR3 sequence is 13 residues long. The CDR3 DNA sequence: TGCGCCAGCTCCAAAGATCCGGGCACTGAAGCTTTCTTT. Translating it yields CASSKDPGTEAFF.

This clonotype was observed a handful of times. The chain links TRBV5-1 to TRBJ2-5; D might be TRBD2 (6 bases). V lost 0 bases and J lost 5, with 11 bases in between. Germline CDR1 and CDR2: SGHRS and YFSETQ. The CDR3 extends over 14 amino acids. The CDR3 sequence is CASSLELAGETQYF. The DNA for the CDR3 is TGCGCCAGCAGCTTGGAGTTGGCGGGGGAGACCCAGTACTTC.

This clonotype was seen a few times. The chain joins TRBV28 to TRBJ2-1, with D possibly being TRBD2 (6 bases). Germline CDR1 and CDR2: MDHEN and SYDVKM. V was pared by 9 bases and J by 2 bases, with 17 bases between. The CDR3 is 15 residues long. DNA for the CDR3: TGTGCCAGTACCCCCGGCGGGGACCCCTACAATGAGCAGTTCTTC. It is translated as CASTPGGDPYNEQFF.

The table lists this clonotype with a few counts. The CDR3, as DNA: TGTGCCAGCAGTTTTCTGTTACTAGCGGGTATGAACACCGGGGAGCTGTTTTTT. It encodes CASSFLLLAGMNTGELFF. This chain joins TRBV6-2 or TRBV6-3 and TRBJ2-2; TRBD2 agrees at 9 bases. The CDR3 runs to 18 residues. Germline V CDR1 and CDR2: MNHEY, SVGEGT. Germline trimming cut 4 bases from V and 1 base from J; bases unmatched to any gene: 10.

The chain has TRBV7-6 and TRBJ2-1; D ambiguous. Per germline, CDR1 SGHVS and CDR2 FNYEAQ. The CDR3 consists of 12 residues. V was cut by 0 bases and J by 5 bases, with 2 bases left in between. For the CDR3, the DNA is TGTGCCAGCAGCTTAGCTAACAATGAGCAGTTCTTC. It is translated as CASSLANNEQFF.

The sample holds many counts of this clonotype. The chain has TRBV4-3 and TRBJ2-1, with TRBD1 matching 8 bases. The V and J ends lost 0 bases and 8 bases, in that order; junction bases with no gene match: 9. The CDR3 is 16 residues long. Germline V gene lookup returns CDR1 LGHNA and CDR2 YSLEER. The chain's CDR3 is CASSQDYRTGFHEQFF. For the CDR3, the DNA is TGCGCCAGCAGCCAAGATTACCGGACAGGGTTCCATGAGCAGTTCTTC.

This clonotype was picked up many times. The chain recombines TRBV21-1 with TRBJ1-5. TRBV21-1 is marked as a pseudogene. The CDR3 contains 12 residues. DNA for the CDR3: TGTGCCAGCAGAGATAGCAATCAGCCCCAGCATTTT. Translating gives CASRDSNQPQHF.

This clonotype has a handful of counts. V usage is TRBV14 and J usage is TRBJ2-4, with 7 positions matching TRBD1. The CDR3 is made up of 16 amino acids. Germline-derived CDR1 and CDR2 are SGHDN and FVKESK. The ends lost 3 bases at V and 0 bases at J; junction bases unmatched: 5. This CDR3 is CASSHTTGLAKNIQYF. The CDR3, as DNA: TGTGCCAGCAGCCATACGACAGGGTTAGCCAAAAACATTCAGTACTTC.

This clonotype occurred many times. The V call is TRBV10-3, the J call TRBJ2-2; D not certain. Trimming pared 4 bases from V and 6 bases from J, leaving 6 bases between. Germline lookup yields CDR1 ENHRY and CDR2 SYGVKD. The CDR3 is made up of 12 amino acids. This CDR3 reads CAISGGPGELFF. In DNA form, the CDR3 reads TGTGCCATCAGTGGGGGTCCCGGGGAGCTGTTTTTT.